The clone carrying this T cell receptor beta chain appeared a single time. These data belong to a study of technical replicates of blood from a handful of donors. TCRdb keeps only in-frame clones here, not all; method: immunoSEQ multiplex PCR. The data contain approximately 74,000 clones, roughly 98% of them singletons. The CDR3 extends over 13 amino acids. From germline, CDR1 is SGHVS and CDR2 FQNEAQ. V gave up 1 base and J gave up 8 bases, with 8 bases separating them. Sequencing used T cells isolated from PBMCs. The chain couples TRBV7-8 to TRBJ1-4; a weak D match, TRBD1 (5 bases). The TCR was taken from a human donor in good health. Here the CDR3 DNA reads TGTGCCAGCAGCTTAGGCCACAGGGAAAAACTGTTTTTT. Translation: CASSLGHREKLFF. The whole variable domain, remainder taken from reference TRBV7-8 and TRBJ1-4, is GAGVSQSPRYKVAKRGQDVALRCDPISGHVSLFWYQQALGQGPEFLTYFQNEAQLDKSGLPSDRFFAERPEGSVSTLKIQRTQQEDSAVYLCASSLGHREKLFFGSGTQLSVL.